Listed below are T cell receptor beta chains from one sample, sequenced in a study of blood T cells in healthy people across ages. TCRdb passed the 5' RACE reads through MiXCR, listing each CDR3 protein once. The sample records approximately 960,000 distinct CDR3 sequences, 25% to 35% being singletons. These data also featured in a second study, about T cells of mothers and their children.

What was sequenced was blood. The receptors derive from a woman in her forties in good health. Both conserved end residues are part of each CDR3. A D gene is named only where the DNA matches it firmly. A clone size is listed for some rows: how often the clone was seen (once, few, many), or a class if it is expanded.

j_call	v_call	d_call	clone_size	cdr3_aa	cdr3_nt
TRBJ2-7	TRBV28	NA	NA	CASSLSRGFSYEQYF	TGTGCCAGCAGTTTATCCAGGGGCTTTTCCTACGAGCAGTACTTC
TRBJ2-7	TRBV20-1	TRBD2	many	CSARTSGAYEQYF	TGCAGTGCTAGGACTAGCGGGGCCTACGAGCAGTACTTC
TRBJ2-5	TRBV5-8	NA	few	CASSLFSYQETQYF	TGTGCCAGCAGCTTGTTCAGTTACCAAGAGACCCAGTACTTC
TRBJ2-1	TRBV3-1	NA	NA	CASSLRLVNEQFF	TGTGCCAGCAGCCTCCGACTAGTCAATGAGCAGTTCTTC
TRBJ2-4	TRBV5-1	TRBD1	many	CASSIKPGTDKNIQYF	TGCGCCAGCAGCATAAAACCCGGGACAGACAAAAACATTCAGTACTTC
TRBJ1-1	TRBV12-3/TRBV12-4	NA	NA	CASSFSGSLNTEAFF	TGTGCCAGCAGTTTTTCAGGGTCCCTGAACACTGAAGCTTTCTTT
TRBJ2-7	TRBV6-5	NA	many	CASSYGVTGEQYF	TGTGCCAGCAGTTACGGAGTGACGGGCGAGCAGTACTTC
TRBJ2-2	TRBV28	NA	few	CASRESTGELFF	TGTGCCAGCAGGGAGAGCACCGGGGAGCTGTTTTTT
TRBJ2-7	TRBV18	NA	many	CASSRGPDSNEQYF	TGTGCCAGCTCCCGGGGTCCGGACAGCAACGAGCAGTACTTC
TRBJ2-5	TRBV5-1	NA	many	CASSLPGGETQYF	TGTGCCAGCAGCTTGCCCGGGGGAGAGACCCAGTACTTC
TRBJ2-6	TRBV5-1	TRBD1	once	CATRGQDTSGANVLTF	TGCGCCACCAGGGGGCAGGACACTTCTGGGGCCAACGTCCTGACTTTC
TRBJ1-1	TRBV20-1	TRBD1	NA	CSARTSPLKDRANPFHTEAFF	TGCAGTGCTAGAACATCGCCTCTAAAGGACAGGGCAAATCCGTTCCACACTGAAGCTTTCTTT
TRBJ1-2	TRBV7-9	NA	few	CASSSQIQPGGNYGYTF	TGTGCCAGCAGCTCCCAGATCCAGCCTGGAGGGAACTATGGCTACACCTTC
TRBJ2-7	TRBV28	TRBD1	NA	CASSPGTGETYEQYF	TGTGCCAGCAGTCCTGGGACAGGGGAAACCTACGAGCAGTACTTC
TRBJ1-5	TRBV29-1	NA	few	CSVELQGGSNQPQHF	TGCAGCGTTGAGCTACAGGGCGGCAGCAATCAGCCCCAGCATTTT
TRBJ2-3	TRBV27	NA	few	CASSLFGPDTQYF	TGTGCCAGCAGTTTATTCGGCCCAGATACACAGTATTTT
TRBJ2-1	TRBV20-1	TRBD1	few	CSARDRRTGDYNEQFF	TGCAGTGCTAGAGATCGAAGGACAGGGGACTACAATGAGCAGTTCTTC
TRBJ1-1	TRBV5-5	NA	few	CASSLSCRSGTTEAFF	TGTGCCAGCAGCTTGTCTTGCAGGAGCGGGACCACTGAAGCTTTCTTT
TRBJ2-3	TRBV12-3/TRBV12-4	NA	NA	CASSRTPVGDTQYF	TGTGCCAGCAGCCGGACTCCAGTCGGAGATACGCAGTATTTT
TRBJ2-7	TRBV5-1	TRBD1	many	CASSATGGFGLYEQYF	TGCGCCAGCAGCGCGACAGGGGGCTTTGGGTTGTACGAGCAGTACTTC
TRBJ1-2	TRBV28	TRBD1	NA	CASRRSDRVGGYTF	TGTGCCAGCAGGCGGTCCGACAGGGTTGGAGGCTACACCTTC
TRBJ2-1	TRBV29-1	TRBD2	few	CSLTLAGTLGEQFF	TGCAGCCTAACCCTAGCGGGGACTCTCGGTGAGCAGTTCTTC
TRBJ1-5	TRBV6-5	NA	few	CASGDAGANQPQHF	TGTGCCAGCGGGGATGCAGGGGCCAATCAGCCCCAGCATTTT
TRBJ2-3	TRBV7-2	NA	NA	CASSYPTTGTDTQYF	TGTGCCAGCAGCTACCCGACGACAGGCACAGATACGCAGTATTTT
TRBJ2-1	TRBV20-1	TRBD2	NA	CSAPPGTRGNEQFF	TGCAGTGCTCCTCCCGGGACTAGAGGCAATGAGCAGTTCTTC
TRBJ1-1	TRBV7-2	NA	NA	CASSLSPAVNTEVFF	TGTGCCAGCAGCTTATCCCCAGCTGTGAACACTGAAGTTTTCTTT
TRBJ2-5	TRBV5-6	NA	NA	CASSLYLTRQETQYF	TGTGCCAGCAGCTTATATCTTACAAGGCAAGAGACCCAGTACTTC
TRBJ2-1	TRBV7-9	NA	NA	CASSPYGQGYNEQFF	TGTGCCAGCAGCCCCTACGGGCAGGGGTACAATGAGCAGTTCTTC
TRBJ2-5	TRBV14	TRBD2	NA	CASSHWTSRDEQYF	TGTGCCAGCAGCCATTGGACTAGCCGGGATGAGCAGTACTTC
TRBJ2-5	TRBV9	NA	NA	CASSVRGDMGTQYF	TGTGCCAGCAGCGTTAGGGGGGACATGGGGACCCAGTACTTC
TRBJ1-1	TRBV4-1	NA	few	CASSQRQAGVAAFF	TGCGCCAGCAGCCAAAGACAGGCCGGGGTGGCAGCTTTCTTT
TRBJ2-5	TRBV7-8	TRBD1	many	CASSQGTVQETQYF	TGTGCCAGCAGCCAAGGGACAGTCCAAGAGACCCAGTACTTC
TRBJ1-4	TRBV7-2	NA	NA	CASSLEHGTNEKLFF	TGTGCCAGCAGCTTAGAACATGGAACTAATGAAAAACTGTTTTTT
TRBJ2-5	TRBV3-1	NA	NA	CASSLGGGHLYQETQYF	TGTGCCAGCTCATTGGGCGGGGGCCATTTGTACCAAGAGACCCAGTACTTC
TRBJ2-7	TRBV5-1	TRBD1	few	CASSTRQGASYEQYF	TGCGCCAGCAGCACAAGACAGGGCGCATCCTACGAGCAGTACTTC
TRBJ2-6	TRBV5-1	NA	NA	CASSLTGNSGTNVLTF	TGCGCCAGCAGCTTGACAGGGAACTCTGGGACCAACGTCCTGACTTTC
TRBJ2-1	TRBV3-1	NA	many	CASSLPGVSSYNEQFF	TGTGCCAGCAGCCTCCCCGGGGTGAGCTCCTACAATGAGCAGTTCTTC
TRBJ2-3	TRBV28	TRBD2	few	CASRLAGLTDTQYF	TGTGCCAGCAGACTAGCGGGGCTTACAGATACGCAGTATTTT
TRBJ2-3	TRBV12-3/TRBV12-4	NA	NA	CASSFGENTDTQYF	TGTGCCAGCAGTTTTGGGGAGAACACAGATACGCAGTATTTT
TRBJ1-5	TRBV28	TRBD1	once	CASNSNRGQVGSNQPQHF	TGTGCCAGCAATAGCAATCGCGGACAGGTCGGGAGCAATCAGCCCCAGCATTTT
TRBJ1-2	TRBV7-9	TRBD1	NA	CASIDTSTGTVHGYTF	TGTGCCAGCATCGACACTTCAACCGGGACAGTCCATGGCTACACCTTC
TRBJ2-3	TRBV18	TRBD2	few	CASSPEGTRKDTQYF	TGTGCCAGCTCACCTGAAGGGACTAGAAAAGATACGCAGTATTTT
TRBJ2-3	TRBV7-3	TRBD2	NA	CATSGGPRDTQYF	TGTGCCACTAGCGGGGGGCCCAGGGATACGCAGTATTTT
TRBJ1-5	TRBV6-2/TRBV6-3	NA	NA	CASSDGLGSQPQHF	TGTGCCAGCAGTGACGGATTGGGGAGCCAGCCCCAGCATTTT
TRBJ2-3	TRBV29-1	NA	NA	CSVEGLGGGTDTQYF	TGCAGCGTTGAAGGTCTCGGGGGCGGCACAGATACGCAGTATTTT
TRBJ2-7	TRBV20-1	TRBD2	NA	CSARDHPAGTYEQYF	TGCAGTGCTAGAGATCATCCAGCGGGGACCTACGAGCAGTACTTC
TRBJ1-2	TRBV28	NA	NA	CAGSLTGVMNGYTF	TGTGCCGGCAGTTTGACAGGAGTTATGAATGGCTACACCTTC
TRBJ2-3	TRBV20-1	TRBD2	many	CSASIAGGTDTQYF	TGCAGTGCTAGTATAGCGGGGGGCACAGATACGCAGTATTTT
TRBJ1-1	TRBV5-1	TRBD1	few	CASSVGQGITEAFF	TGCGCCAGCAGCGTTGGACAGGGGATCACTGAAGCTTTCTTT
TRBJ2-7	TRBV6-5	TRBD2	NA	CASSYSGGGRHEQYF	TGTGCCAGCAGTTACAGTGGAGGCGGGAGACACGAGCAGTACTTC
TRBJ2-1	TRBV14	NA	NA	CASSPLGRTSSYNEQFF	TGTGCCAGCAGCCCCCTCGGACGGACCAGCTCCTACAATGAGCAGTTCTTC